This TCR beta chain was sequenced in a study of blood T cell repertoires in COVID-19. Turning to the study itself: Sample material is recorded as cDNA or gDNA derived from T cells, B-cell-depleted T cells, or PBMCs.

The method was immunoSEQ multiplex PCR; TCRdb's version includes in-frame clones alone and lacks a portion of them. The data show 70,000 to 85,000 clones, with roughly four fifths seen just once and 21% held by the top ten. Trimming at V came to 4 bases and at J to 12 bases, leaving 9 bases not matched to a gene. This CDR3 has 13 residues. CDR1 and CDR2 from the germline V gene are SGHRS and YFSETQ. Sequenced material: peripheral blood. The chain uses TRBV5-1 and TRBJ2-1; 8 bases are shared with TRBD1. This clonotype was sampled from a human donor in a cohort sampled during active COVID-19. The CDR3 sequence: CASSPRQGRSQFF. DNA for the CDR3: TGCGCCAGCAGCCCGAGACAGGGGAGATCGCAGTTCTTC. Together with reference TRBV5-1 and TRBJ2-1, the CDR3 gives the full variable domain: KAGVTQTPRYLIKTRGQQVTLSCSPISGHRSVSWYQQTPGQGLQFLFEYFSETQRNKGNFPGRFSGRQFSNSRSEMNVSTLELGDSALYLCASSPRQGRSQFFGPGTRLTVL.